The 30 T cell receptor beta chains given below trace back to one sample, sequenced in a study of beta chain features in type 1 diabetes. The isolated RNA, all of it, was reverse transcribed, so expressed TCRB transcripts were what got sequenced. Clones were read by immunoSEQ multiplex PCR, and TCRdb kept only the in-frame ones, dropping some. The sample yields over 150,000 clones, over 7.5% seen once. What was sequenced was central memory CD4+ T cells from blood. Receptors originate from a young man in good health.

In this sample, this clone turned up many times. The V gene is TRBV7-9, the J gene TRBJ2-4, with D perhaps matching TRBD2 (6 bases). V lost 3 bases and J lost 9, with 6 bases in between. The CDR3 contains 11 residues. The germline CDR1 and CDR2 sequences are SEHNR and FQNEAQ (reference sequence). CDR3 loop: CASSLEGIQYF. For the CDR3, the DNA is TGTGCCAGCAGCTTGGAGGGCATTCAGTACTTC.

The V call is TRBV25-1, the J call TRBJ2-5; D is perhaps TRBD2 (6 bases). CDR1 is MGHDK and CDR2 is SYGVNS in the germline V gene. The V gene lost 2 bases and the J gene lost 1 base, with 11 bases spanning the gap. This CDR3 is 15 amino acids long. CDR3 nucleotide sequence: TGTGCCAGCAGTGAAAGATGGGGAGGCCAAGAGACCCAGTACTTC. This sequence encodes CASSERWGGQETQYF.

V gene TRBV4-3 combines with J gene TRBJ2-7; TRBD1 is a possible D gene (5 bases). The CDR3 length is 17 residues. The V gene's germline CDR1 is LGHNA and CDR2 YSLEER. V gave up 4 bases and J gave up 3 bases, with 22 bases separating them. CDR3 loop: CASSPNDPRVGSYEQYF. The CDR3 nucleotides are TGCGCCAGCAGCCCAAATGACCCCAGGGTTGGCAGCTACGAGCAGTACTTC.

The rearrangement uses TRBV27 and TRBJ1-1, with 8 bases fitting TRBD1. Per germline, CDR1 MNHEY and CDR2 SMNVEV (reference sequence). Trimming removed 6 bases from V and 1 base from J; junction bases left unmatched: 7. CDR3 length: 15 amino acids. In DNA form, the CDR3 reads TGTGCCAGCAGCAGACACGGGACAGGGAACACTGAAGCTTTCTTT. Translating it yields CASSRHGTGNTEAFF.

The gene calls are TRBV5-4 and TRBJ2-7; maybe TRBD1 (5 bases). This CDR3 comprises 14 residues. The ends were cut back, 1 base at V and 3 bases at J, with 11 bases in the middle. The germline V gene encodes CDR1 SGHNT and CDR2 YYREEE (reference sequence). In DNA form, the CDR3 reads TGTGCCAGCAGCTTGCTGGGGCCGGACTACGAGCAGTACTTC. Translating it yields CASSLLGPDYEQYF.

This clone appeared a few times. The gene calls are TRBV7-2 and TRBJ1-2; D perhaps matches TRBD1 (5 bases). The CDR3 sequence is 15 residues long. V was pared by 1 base and J by 2 bases, with 11 bases between. Germline CDR1 is SGHTA and CDR2 is FQGNSA. Here the CDR3 reads CASSLETGLNYGYTF. CDR3 nucleotides: TGTGCCAGCAGCTTAGAAACAGGATTGAACTATGGCTACACCTTC.

The chain uses TRBV5-4 and TRBJ2-3; 12 bases line up with TRBD2. CDR1 is SGHNT, CDR2 YYREEE, per germline (reference sequence). V shed 4 bases, J shed 1 base, and the junction held 7 bases outside the gene matches. CDR3 length: 17 amino acids. The CDR3 nucleotides read TGTGCCAGCAGCCCAGGACTAGCGGGACCCGGCACAGATACGCAGTATTTT. Translated, it gives CASSPGLAGPGTDTQYF.

V gene TRBV7-3 combines with J gene TRBJ2-2, with D maybe TRBD1 (8 bases). The CDR3 spans 15 residues. The V and J ends lost 4 bases and 4 bases respectively, with 13 bases between them. Looked up from germline, CDR1 is SGHTA and CDR2 is FQGTGA. CDR3 region: CASSSNRGGTGELFF. CDR3 DNA: TGTGCCAGCAGCTCGAACAGGGGGGGCACCGGGGAGCTGTTTTTT.

This clone has at least ten counts. This chain links TRBV19 with TRBJ2-4; 11 bases match TRBD2. CDR1 is LNHDA, CDR2 SQIVND, per germline (reference sequence). Trimming took 3 bases from V and 10 from J; bases not matched to a gene: 8. The CDR3 consists of 15 residues. CDR3 sequence (DNA): TGTGCCAGTAGTATGCTGACTAGCGGGGTCAGGATTCAGTACTTC. Translating gives CASSMLTSGVRIQYF.

This clone was picked up a small number of times. V is TRBV2 and J is TRBJ2-1; 8 positions match TRBD2. With 7 bases clipped from V and 0 bases from J, the junction kept 5 bases outside the gene matches. Germline CDR1 reads SNHLY; CDR2 reads FYNNEI. The CDR3 sequence is 15 residues long. The CDR3 DNA is TGTGCCAGCATCCGGGCGGGAGGCTCCTACAATGAGCAGTTCTTC. Its protein product is CASIRAGGSYNEQFF.

V usage is TRBV30 and J usage is TRBJ2-2; 8 bases align to TRBD1. Trimming cost V 4 bases and J 6 bases; bases outside gene matches: 1. Germline CDR1 reads GTSNPN; CDR2 reads SVGIG (reference sequence). The CDR3 is made up of 12 amino acids. The CDR3 nucleotides read TGTGCCTGGAACAGGGGGTCCGGGGAGCTGTTTTTT. Translated: CAWNRGSGELFF.

The gene calls are TRBV29-1 and TRBJ2-7; D possibly corresponds to TRBD1 (6 bases). Trimming removed 4 bases from V and 3 bases from J, with 19 bases in between. CDR3 length: 15 amino acids. Germline V CDR1 and CDR2: SQVTM, ANQGSEA. In DNA, the CDR3 is TGCAGCGTTGGGGGAGTAGGGGGACCAGACTACGAGCAGTACTTC. Protein: CSVGGVGGPDYEQYF.

This clone was seen repeatedly, ten times or more. The chain couples TRBV30 to TRBJ1-3; D not resolved. The CDR3 sequence is 15 residues long. The V end was cut by 2 bases, the J end by 0 bases, with 11 bases between. CDR1 GTSNPN and CDR2 SVGIG come from the germline V gene (reference sequence). The CDR3 region has the DNA TGTGCCTGGAGTTTCGTCAGGCCCTCTGGAAACACCATATATTTT. Protein: CAWSFVRPSGNTIYF.

This clone has a handful of counts. The chain combines TRBV6-6 with TRBJ1-5, with D tentatively TRBD1 (6 bases). The germline V gene has CDR1 MNHNY and CDR2 SVGAGI (reference sequence). This CDR3 is 12 amino acids long. The V end lost 7 bases, the J end lost 5 bases, and 9 bases lay between the germline ends. The CDR3: CASNREYQPQHF. The CDR3 bases are TGTGCCAGCAACAGGGAGTATCAGCCCCAGCATTTT.

This clone appeared a few times. This chain's CDR3 is CASTMESTGELFF. DNA of the CDR3: TGTGCCAGCACCATGGAGAGCACCGGGGAGCTGTTTTTT. The chain uses TRBV28 and TRBJ2-2; unclear D gene. This CDR3 spans 13 amino acids. V was pared by 7 bases and J by 4 bases, with 10 bases between. The germline V gene has CDR1 MDHEN and CDR2 SYDVKM.

Written as DNA, the CDR3 is TGTGCCAGCAGTTACTCGATGTTACAGGGTCGCAACGAGCAGTACTTC. This codes for CASSYSMLQGRNEQYF. The rearrangement uses TRBV6-5 and TRBJ2-7; tentatively, D is TRBD1 (6 bases). Per germline, CDR1 MNHEY and CDR2 SVGAGI. Trimming shortened V by 0 bases and J by 5 bases, and 17 bases separated the two germline ends. This CDR3 is built from 16 residues.

The V gene is TRBV30, the J gene TRBJ2-7, with 8 bases lining up with TRBD1. After removal of 0 bases from V and 6 bases from J, the junction contained 1 base not matched to a gene. The CDR3 contains 12 residues. Germline V lookup: CDR1 GTSNPN, CDR2 SVGIG (reference sequence). The CDR3 DNA follows: TGTGCCTGGAGTGTGACAGGGGTCGAGCAGTACTTC. Its protein product is CAWSVTGVEQYF.

This clone was counted ten times or more. This chain connects TRBV9 to TRBJ2-1; a weak D match, TRBD1 (6 bases). Trimming shortened V by 2 bases and J by 0 bases, and 9 bases separated the two germline ends. Per germline, CDR1 SGDLS and CDR2 YYNGEE. The CDR3 covers 15 residues. The CDR3 DNA follows: TGTGCCAGCAGCGTCCGGGACATCTCCTACAATGAGCAGTTCTTC. It yields the protein CASSVRDISYNEQFF.

V is TRBV5-6 and J is TRBJ1-3; TRBD1 agrees at 12 bases. The CDR3 runs to 17 residues. The germline CDR1 and CDR2 sequences are SGHDT and YYEEEE. J gave up 2 bases and V 4 bases, and 7 bases lay outside the gene matches. This CDR3 is CASSLLGQGATGNTIYF. CDR3 nucleotide sequence: TGTGCCAGCAGCCTGCTGGGACAGGGGGCTACTGGAAACACCATATATTTT.

V gene TRBV5-1 combines with J gene TRBJ2-2; D is perhaps TRBD2 (6 bases). CDR1 is SGHRS, CDR2 YFSETQ, per germline. The V gene lost 4 bases and the J gene lost 2 bases, with 15 bases spanning the gap. This CDR3 contains 16 residues. CDR3 sequence (DNA): TGCGCCAGCAGCCCCCTGGAGGGAGGAAACACCGGGGAGCTGTTTTTT. It specifies CASSPLEGGNTGELFF.

This clone has a handful of counts. V and J are TRBV6-6 and TRBJ2-1; no definite D call. The CDR3 contains 14 residues. The ends were cut back, 6 bases at V and 6 bases at J, with 15 bases in the middle. Germline V gives CDR1 MNHNY, CDR2 SVGAGI (reference sequence). The CDR3 loop is CASSQVALGNEQFF. CDR3 bases: TGTGCCAGCAGCCAGGTGGCACTCGGCAATGAGCAGTTCTTC.

The chain is built from TRBV14 and TRBJ2-5; D gene unclear. Germline CDR1 is SGHDN and CDR2 is FVKESK. This CDR3 spans 13 amino acids. The V and J ends lost 4 bases and 1 base respectively, with 7 bases between them. The CDR3 DNA reads TGTGCCAGCAGCCGAACAGTCCAAGAGACCCAGTACTTC. Translating it yields CASSRTVQETQYF.

This rearrangement joins TRBV28 to TRBJ2-3; the D gene is possibly TRBD2 (6 bases). V lost 1 base to trimming and J lost 1 base, with 9 bases between them. CDR3 length: 15 residues. Germline assignment: CDR1 MDHEN and CDR2 SYDVKM. The CDR3 protein is CASSLFPGGTDTQYF. In nucleotides, the CDR3 is TGTGCCAGCAGTTTATTTCCGGGGGGCACAGATACGCAGTATTTT.

This clone showed up just a few times. The V call is TRBV11-2, the J call TRBJ2-7, with D possibly TRBD1 on 6 matching bases. The germline V gene encodes CDR1 SGHAT and CDR2 FQNNGV. V lost 1 base to trimming and J lost 3 bases, with 13 bases between them. The length of the CDR3 is 15 residues. CDR3 DNA sequence: TGTGCCAGCAGCTTAGTGGGTCAGGGGCGCTACGAGCAGTACTTC. Its translation: CASSLVGQGRYEQYF.

Regarding this clone: A junction end diverges from the germline sequence, so it may reflect a read error. The V gene is TRBV2, the J gene TRBJ1-4, with D tentatively TRBD1 (6 bases). Germline V CDR1 and CDR2: SNHLY, FYNNEI. This CDR3 has 16 amino acids. The chain's CDR3 is CASKIRTGKTSEKLFF. CDR3 in DNA: TGTGCGAGCAAAATCCGAACAGGGAAGACATCGGAAAAACTGTTTTTT.

Many counts were recorded for this clone. This sequence joins TRBV9 and TRBJ2-5; 9 bases match TRBD2. The CDR3 consists of 15 residues. CDR1 SGDLS and CDR2 YYNGEE come from the germline V gene. V was pared by 4 bases and J by 5 bases, with 9 bases of the junction left unmatched. The CDR3: CASSQEAGGRETQYF. CDR3 DNA sequence: TGTGCCAGCAGCCAGGAAGCGGGGGGCAGGGAGACCCAGTACTTC.

The rearrangement joins TRBV4-2 to TRBJ1-1; a weak D match, TRBD1 (6 bases). Germline V gene lookup returns CDR1 LGHNA and CDR2 YNFKEQ. Trimming took off 4 bases at V and 5 bases at J, with 17 bases between the two ends. The CDR3 has 15 amino acids. The CDR3 DNA is TGTGCCAGCAGCCCCAGGACAGATTGGCAAACTGAAGCTTTCTTT. Protein: CASSPRTDWQTEAFF.

Turning to this clone: The same CDR3 is also encoded by other DNA sequences in this sample. This rearrangement joins TRBV18 to TRBJ1-5, with D maybe TRBD1 (5 bases). This CDR3 is built from 14 residues. Trimming left V 3 bases short and J 1 base short, with 7 bases between. Germline assignment: CDR1 KGHSH and CDR2 LQKENI. The CDR3 sequence is CASSPTASNQPQHF. In DNA form, the CDR3 reads TGTGCCAGCTCACCGACAGCCAGCAATCAGCCCCAGCATTTT. The full variable domain, with the rest looked up from reference TRBV18 and TRBJ1-5, is NAGVMQNPRHLVRRRGQEARLRCSPMKGHSHVYWYRQLPEEGLKFMVYLQKENIIDESGMPKERFSAEFPKEGPSILRIQQVVRGDSAAYFCASSPTASNQPQHFGDGTRLSIL.

This chain joins TRBV30 and TRBJ2-5; D is possibly TRBD2 (5 bases). Trimming stripped 4 bases from V and 4 bases from J, with 19 bases between. There are 15 residues in the CDR3. Germline loops: CDR1 GTSNPN, CDR2 SVGIG (reference sequence). The CDR3 region is CAWTTPAGGRETQYF. CDR3 coding DNA: TGTGCCTGGACCACCCCAGCCGGTGGGAGAGAGACCCAGTACTTC.

The chain combines TRBV5-8 with TRBJ2-5; 16 bases are a match to TRBD2. Germline values: CDR1 SGHTS, CDR2 YDEGEE. The CDR3 has 17 residues. Losses at the gene ends were 4 bases for V and 0 bases for J; bases not matched to a gene: 3. CDR3: CASSKGLAGGHQETQYF. CDR3 nucleotide sequence: TGTGCCAGCAGCAAGGGACTAGCGGGGGGGCACCAAGAGACCCAGTACTTC.